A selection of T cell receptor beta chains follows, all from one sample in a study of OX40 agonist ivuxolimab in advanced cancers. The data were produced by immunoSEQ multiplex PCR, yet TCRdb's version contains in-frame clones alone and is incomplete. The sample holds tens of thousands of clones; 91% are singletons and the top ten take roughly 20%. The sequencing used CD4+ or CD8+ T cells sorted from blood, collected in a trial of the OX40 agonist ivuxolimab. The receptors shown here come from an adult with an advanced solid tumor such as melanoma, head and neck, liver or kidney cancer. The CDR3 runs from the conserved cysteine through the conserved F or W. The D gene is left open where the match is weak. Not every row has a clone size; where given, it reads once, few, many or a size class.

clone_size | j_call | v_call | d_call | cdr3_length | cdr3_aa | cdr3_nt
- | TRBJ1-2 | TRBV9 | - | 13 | CASSVPVSDGYTF | TGTGCCAGCAGCGTCCCCGTCAGTGATGGCTACACCTTC
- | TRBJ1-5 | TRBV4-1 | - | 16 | CASSQDGGTVNQPQHF | TGCGCCAGCAGCCAAGATGGTGGCACCGTCAATCAGCCCCAGCATTTT
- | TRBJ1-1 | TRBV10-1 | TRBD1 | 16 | CASRTGQGGMNTEAFF | TGCGCCAGCAGAACGGGACAGGGTGGGATGAACACTGAAGCTTTCTTT
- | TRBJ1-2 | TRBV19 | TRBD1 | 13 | CASSIGTDYGYTF | TGTGCCAGTAGTATCGGGACAGACTATGGCTACACCTTC
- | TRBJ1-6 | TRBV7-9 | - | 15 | CASSLDWAYNSPLHF | TGTGCCAGCAGCTTAGACTGGGCGTATAATTCACCCCTCCACTTT
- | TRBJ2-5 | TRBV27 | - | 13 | CASSLSAGETQYF | TGTGCCAGCAGTTTGTCGGCGGGGGAGACCCAGTACTTC
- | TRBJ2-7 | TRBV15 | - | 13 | CATSRDLVYEQYF | TGTGCCACCAGCAGAGATCTGGTATACGAGCAGTACTTC
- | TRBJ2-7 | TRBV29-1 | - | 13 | CSVEGTENYEQYF | TGCAGCGTTGAAGGGACAGAAAACTACGAGCAGTACTTC
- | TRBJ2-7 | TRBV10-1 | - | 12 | CASSGVGYEQYF | TGCGCCAGCAGTGGGGTGGGGTACGAGCAGTACTTC
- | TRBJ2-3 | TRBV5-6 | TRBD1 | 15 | CASRQGAKRTDTQYF | TGTGCCAGCAGGCAGGGGGCTAAGAGGACAGATACGCAGTATTTT
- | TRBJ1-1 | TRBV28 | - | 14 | CASGAWGENTEAFF | TGTGCCAGCGGCGCGTGGGGGGAGAACACTGAAGCTTTCTTT
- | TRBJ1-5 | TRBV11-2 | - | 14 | CASSLDGGDQPQHF | TGTGCCAGCAGCTTAGATGGCGGCGATCAGCCCCAGCATTTT
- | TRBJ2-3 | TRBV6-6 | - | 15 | CASSYGRGPRDTQYF | TGTGCCAGCAGTTACGGGCGGGGGCCACGCGATACGCAGTATTTT
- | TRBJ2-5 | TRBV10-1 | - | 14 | CASSDGTVQETQYF | TGCGCCAGCAGTGATGGGACTGTCCAAGAGACCCAGTACTTC
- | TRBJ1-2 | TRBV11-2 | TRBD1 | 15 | CASSSGTGLDYGYTF | TGTGCCAGCAGCTCCGGGACAGGGCTAGACTATGGCTACACCTTC
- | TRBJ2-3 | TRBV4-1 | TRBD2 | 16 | CASSFAGLADTDTQYF | TGCGCCAGCAGCTTCGCGGGACTAGCGGACACAGATACGCAGTATTTT
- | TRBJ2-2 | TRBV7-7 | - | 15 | CASSPASGGGGELFF | TGTGCTAGCAGCCCCGCGTCCGGCGGTGGCGGGGAGCTGTTTTTT
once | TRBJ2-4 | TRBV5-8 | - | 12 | CASSLAGLTQYF | TGTGCCAGCAGCTTGGCCGGGTTGACTCAGTACTTC
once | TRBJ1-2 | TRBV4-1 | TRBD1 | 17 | CASSQEGYRGVNYGYTF | TGCGCCAGCAGCCAAGAGGGGTACAGGGGGGTCAATTATGGCTACACCTTC
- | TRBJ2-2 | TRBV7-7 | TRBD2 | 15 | CASSLSGGSTGELFF | TGTGCCAGCAGCCTCTCGGGCGGGAGTACCGGGGAGCTGTTTTTT
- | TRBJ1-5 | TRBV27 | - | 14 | CASSLSSSNQPQHF | TGTGCCAGCAGTTTATCGAGTAGCAATCAGCCCCAGCATTTT
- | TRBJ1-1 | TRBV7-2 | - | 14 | CASSILLLNTEAFF | TGTGCCAGCAGCATACTTCTTCTTAACACTGAAGCTTTCTTT
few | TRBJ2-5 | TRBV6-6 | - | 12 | CASSTYQETQYF | TGTGCCAGCAGTACCTATCAAGAGACCCAGTACTTC
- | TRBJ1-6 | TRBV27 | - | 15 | CASSFEADYNSPLHF | TGTGCCAGCAGTTTTGAGGCAGACTATAATTCACCCCTCCACTTT
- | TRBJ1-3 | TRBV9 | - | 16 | CASSVEGGYSGNTIYF | TGTGCCAGCAGCGTAGAGGGGGGCTACTCTGGAAACACCATATATTTT
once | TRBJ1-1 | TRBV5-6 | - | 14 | CASSLITGPTEAFF | TGTGCCAGCAGCTTGATAACAGGGCCCACTGAAGCTTTCTTT
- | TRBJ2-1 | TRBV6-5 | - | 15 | CASSSALSDDNEQFF | TGTGCCAGCAGTTCCGCCCTATCGGATGACAATGAGCAGTTCTTC
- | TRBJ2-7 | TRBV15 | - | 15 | CATSSSGTVTYEQYF | TGTGCCACCAGCTCATCAGGGACCGTAACCTACGAGCAGTACTTC
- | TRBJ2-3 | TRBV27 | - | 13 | CASSFRPTDTQYF | TGTGCCAGCAGTTTCCGGCCCACAGATACGCAGTATTTT
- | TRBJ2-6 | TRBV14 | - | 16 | CASSLPATSGANVLTF | TGTGCCAGCAGCCTCCCGGCGACCTCTGGGGCCAACGTCCTGACTTTC
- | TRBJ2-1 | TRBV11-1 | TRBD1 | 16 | CASSLERGQGRNEQFF | TGTGCCAGCAGCTTAGAACGTGGACAGGGTAGGAATGAGCAGTTCTTC
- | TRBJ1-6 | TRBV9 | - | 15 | CASSVEGAPDSPLHF | TGTGCCAGCAGCGTAGAAGGAGCCCCCGATTCACCCCTCCACTTT
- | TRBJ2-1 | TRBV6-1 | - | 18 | CASSERTTVITRANEQFF | TGTGCCAGCAGTGAGAGGACAACCGTTATTACCAGGGCCAATGAGCAGTTCTTC
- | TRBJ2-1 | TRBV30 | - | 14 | CAWSWRGSYNEQFF | TGTGCCTGGAGTTGGAGGGGATCCTACAATGAGCAGTTCTTC
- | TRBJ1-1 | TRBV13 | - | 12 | CASSPGESGAFF | TGTGCCAGCAGCCCCGGGGAATCTGGAGCTTTCTTT
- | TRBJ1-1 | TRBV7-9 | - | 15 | CASNRFNLMNTEAFF | TGTGCCAGCAATCGGTTTAACCTGATGAACACTGAAGCTTTCTTT
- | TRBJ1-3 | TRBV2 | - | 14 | CASERRETGNTIYF | TGTGCCAGCGAAAGGAGGGAAACTGGAAACACCATATATTTT
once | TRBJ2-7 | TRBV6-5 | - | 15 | CASRSQGLGSYEQYF | TGTGCCAGCAGGTCACAGGGATTAGGGTCCTACGAGCAGTACTTC
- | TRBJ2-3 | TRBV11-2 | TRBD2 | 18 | CASSLGRAGGPTTDTQYF | TGTGCCAGCAGCTTAGGGCGAGCGGGGGGCCCAACCACAGATACGCAGTATTTT
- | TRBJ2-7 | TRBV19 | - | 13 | CASSYAGVYEQYF | TGTGCCAGTAGTTACGCAGGGGTCTACGAGCAGTACTTC
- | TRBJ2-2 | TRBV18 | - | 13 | CASSPARGRELFF | TGTGCCAGCTCACCAGCGCGGGGAAGGGAGCTGTTTTTT
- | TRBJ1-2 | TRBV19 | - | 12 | CASMWASDGYTF | TGTGCCAGTATGTGGGCATCGGATGGCTACACCTTC
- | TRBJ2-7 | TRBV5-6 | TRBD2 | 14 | CASTLTSGGTEQYF | TGTGCCAGCACCCTGACTAGCGGGGGGACCGAGCAGTACTTC
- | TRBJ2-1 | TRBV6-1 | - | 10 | CATGGHEQFF | TGTGCCACCGGCGGGCATGAGCAGTTCTTC
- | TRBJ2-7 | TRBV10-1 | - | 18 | CASSESIPTGAFSYEQYF | TGCGCCAGCAGTGAGTCGATTCCTACGGGGGCCTTCTCCTACGAGCAGTACTTC
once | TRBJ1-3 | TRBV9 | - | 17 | CASSAVKPWESGNTIYF | TGTGCCAGCAGTGCCGTCAAACCTTGGGAATCTGGAAACACCATATATTTT
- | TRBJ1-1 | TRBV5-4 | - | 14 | CASSSVRGNTEAFF | TGTGCCAGCAGCTCCGTAAGGGGAAACACTGAAGCTTTCTTT
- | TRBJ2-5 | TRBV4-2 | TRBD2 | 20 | CASSQDVVRLAGDSQETQYF | TGTGCCAGCAGCCAAGATGTGGTGCGTCTAGCGGGGGACAGCCAAGAGACCCAGTACTTC
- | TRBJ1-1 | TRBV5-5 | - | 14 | CASSLGNSLQGAFF | TGTGCCAGCAGCTTGGGGAACAGCCTCCAGGGAGCTTTCTTT
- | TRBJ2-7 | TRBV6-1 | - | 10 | CASGTYEQYF | TGTGCCAGCGGAACCTACGAGCAGTACTTC
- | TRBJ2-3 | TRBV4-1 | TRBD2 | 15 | CASNLLAGSTDTQYF | TGCGCCAGCAACCTACTAGCGGGGAGCACAGATACGCAGTATTTT
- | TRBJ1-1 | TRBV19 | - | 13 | CASKFGWGTEAFF | TGTGCCAGTAAGTTTGGCTGGGGAACTGAAGCTTTCTTT
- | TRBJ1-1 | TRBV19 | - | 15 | CASSTEGWGRTEAFF | TGTGCCAGTAGTACAGAAGGGTGGGGTCGGACTGAAGCTTTCTTT
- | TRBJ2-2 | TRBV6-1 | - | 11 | CASSYGGELFF | TGTGCCAGCAGTTACGGCGGGGAGCTGTTTTTT
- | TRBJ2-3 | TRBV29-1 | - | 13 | CSVYGISTDTQYF | TGCAGCGTTTATGGTATCAGCACAGATACGCAGTATTTT
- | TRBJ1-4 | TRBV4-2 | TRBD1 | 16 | CASSQYRDRENEKLFF | TGTGCCAGCAGCCAATATCGGGACAGGGAGAATGAAAAACTGTTTTTT
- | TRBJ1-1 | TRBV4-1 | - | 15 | CASSQYDRMNTEAFF | TGCGCCAGCAGCCAATATGACCGGATGAACACTGAAGCTTTCTTT
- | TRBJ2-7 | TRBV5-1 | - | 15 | CASSLEWGPTYEQYF | TGCGCCAGCAGCTTGGAGTGGGGGCCCACCTACGAGCAGTACTTC
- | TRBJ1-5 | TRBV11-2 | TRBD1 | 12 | CASSRTGQPQHF | TGTGCCAGCAGCCGGACAGGGCAGCCCCAGCATTTT
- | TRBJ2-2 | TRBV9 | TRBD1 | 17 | CASSVTGDSDKVGELFF | TGTGCCAGCAGCGTGACAGGGGATTCCGATAAGGTCGGGGAGCTGTTTTTT